The rows below give T cell receptor beta chains drawn from one sample of a study of T-cell memory formation after mild COVID-19. TCRdb re-called the 5' RACE reads with MiXCR, one entry per CDR3 protein. The sample yields around 300,000 distinct CDR3 sequences, about 13% seen once. Input material: PBMCs or a T cell subset sorted from them (not recorded which). Every receptor here comes from a man younger than 35 who had mild COVID-19 (a few samples of this study predate the infection). Cell type and time point are not known. CDR3s include the opening cysteine and the closing phenylalanine or tryptophan. The D gene is left open where the match is weak. Where a row states a size, it is once, few, many or the class of an expanded clone; other rows omit it.

TRBV4-1,TRBJ2-3,TRBD1,few,CASSQDYPRTGDGDTQYF,TGCGCCAGCAGCCAAGATTATCCTCGGACAGGGGATGGAGATACGCAGTATTTT
TRBV5-1,TRBJ1-2,NA,NA,CASSLEGLSGYTF,TGCGCCAGCAGCTTGGAGGGGCTGAGTGGCTACACCTTC
TRBV18,TRBJ2-6,NA,NA,CASSLDWGANVLTF,TGTGCCAGCTCACTCGACTGGGGGGCCAACGTCCTGACTTTC
TRBV7-9,TRBJ2-1,TRBD1,few,CASRQGASYNEQFF,TGTGCCAGTCGACAGGGGGCTTCATACAATGAGCAGTTCTTC
TRBV5-1,TRBJ2-7,NA,NA,CASSQMSWLSSYEQYF,TGCGCCAGCAGCCAGATGTCATGGCTGAGCTCCTACGAGCAGTACTTC
TRBV9,TRBJ2-7,NA,NA,CASSVRDGYYEQYF,TGTGCCAGCAGCGTCCGGGACGGCTACTACGAGCAGTACTTC
TRBV29-1,TRBJ2-3,NA,few,CSGIGNILTDTQYF,TGCAGCGGAATTGGGAACATTCTCACAGATACGCAGTATTTT
TRBV4-2,TRBJ1-1,NA,few,CASSQGPGEEGMNTEAFF,TGTGCCAGCAGCCAAGGTCCGGGAGAAGAGGGGATGAACACTGAAGCTTTCTTT
TRBV2,TRBJ2-1,TRBD2,NA,CASSYRGVSYNEQFF,TGTGCCAGCAGCTATCGGGGGGTCTCCTACAATGAGCAGTTCTTC
TRBV5-5,TRBJ2-3,NA,many,CASSLFSQSTDTQYF,TGTGCCAGCAGCTTGTTTTCTCAGAGCACAGATACGCAGTATTTT
TRBV5-1,TRBJ2-5,TRBD2,many,CASLRGGDETQYF,TGCGCTAGCCTACGGGGGGGCGATGAGACCCAGTACTTC
TRBV6-2/TRBV6-3,TRBJ2-1,TRBD2,few,CASSVAGGWNEQFF,TGTGCCAGCAGTGTAGCGGGGGGGTGGAATGAGCAGTTCTTC
TRBV5-1,TRBJ1-1,NA,few,CASRGASLMNTEAFF,TGCGCCAGCAGAGGAGCCAGCCTAATGAACACTGAAGCTTTCTTT
TRBV29-1,TRBJ2-3,TRBD1,few,CSVEWGFRGDTQYF,TGCAGCGTTGAATGGGGCTTCAGGGGGGATACGCAGTATTTT
TRBV7-3,TRBJ2-7,NA,few,CASSPGMGEQYF,TGTGCCAGCAGCCCAGGGATGGGCGAGCAGTACTTC
TRBV5-5,TRBJ1-4,TRBD1,NA,CASSLRDRVLDEKLFF,TGTGCCAGCAGCCTCCGGGACAGGGTTTTAGATGAAAAACTGTTTTTT
TRBV9,TRBJ2-2,TRBD2,few,CASSPRIAGGTGELFF,TGTGCCAGCAGCCCTCGTATAGCGGGGGGCACCGGGGAGCTGTTTTTT
TRBV12-3/TRBV12-4,TRBJ1-3,NA,few,CASSYSRRGRSGNTIYF,TGTGCCAGCAGTTACTCTCGCAGGGGACGGTCTGGAAACACCATATATTTT
TRBV5-5,TRBJ1-5,NA,NA,CASSKSPDEDRGQPQHF,TGTGCCAGCAGCAAATCGCCCGACGAGGATCGGGGTCAGCCCCAGCATTTT
TRBV7-2,TRBJ1-2,NA,NA,CASSFTRGLDYGYTF,TGTGCCAGCAGCTTCACTAGGGGCTTGGACTATGGCTACACCTTC
TRBV24-1,TRBJ2-1,TRBD1,few,CATSRDRGRVYNEQFF,TGTGCCACCAGTCGGGACAGGGGGCGAGTCTACAATGAGCAGTTCTTC
TRBV12-3/TRBV12-4,TRBJ2-1,NA,few,CASSLALGDEQFF,TGTGCCAGCAGTTTAGCGCTAGGGGATGAGCAGTTCTTC
TRBV25-1,TRBJ2-1,NA,few,CASNLGGANEQFF,TGTGCCAGCAATCTGGGCGGGGCCAATGAGCAGTTCTTC
TRBV6-2/TRBV6-3,TRBJ1-1,NA,many,CASSYSPGETEAFF,TGTGCCAGCAGTTACTCCCCGGGAGAGACTGAAGCTTTCTTT
TRBV25-1,TRBJ1-6,NA,NA,CASSELDSAYSPLHF,TGTGCCAGCAGTGAATTGGACAGCGCCTATTCACCCCTCCACTTT
TRBV7-2,TRBJ2-5,TRBD2,NA,CASRAPGLAKETQYF,TGTGCCAGCAGAGCTCCGGGACTAGCGAAAGAGACCCAGTACTTC
TRBV4-3,TRBJ2-1,TRBD1,few,CASSQDPGQGADEQFF,TGCGCCAGCAGCCAAGATCCGGGACAGGGGGCAGATGAGCAGTTCTTC
TRBV7-9,TRBJ2-5,NA,many,CASSLLLETQYF,TGTGCCAGCAGCTTATTGTTGGAGACCCAGTACTTC
TRBV12-3/TRBV12-4,TRBJ1-1,NA,NA,CASSSRGRGPNTEAFF,TGTGCCAGCAGTTCTCGAGGGCGAGGGCCGAACACTGAAGCTTTCTTT
TRBV5-5,TRBJ2-1,TRBD2,NA,CASSRWTSDTGGEQFF,TGTGCCAGCAGCCGATGGACTAGCGACACTGGTGGTGAGCAGTTCTTC
TRBV5-1,TRBJ2-6,NA,few,CASSVDPSGANVLTF,TGCGCCAGCAGCGTGGACCCGTCTGGGGCCAACGTCCTGACTTTC
TRBV5-5,TRBJ2-2,NA,NA,CASSLLGENTGELFF,TGTGCCAGCAGCTTGCTTGGGGAGAACACCGGGGAGCTGTTTTTT
TRBV12-3/TRBV12-4,TRBJ1-1,NA,NA,CASSLPPAGAFF,TGTGCCAGCAGTCTACCCCCTGCGGGGGCTTTCTTT
TRBV5-5,TRBJ2-5,NA,many,CASSLEGSSQETQYF,TGTGCCAGCAGCTTGGAAGGGTCCTCCCAAGAGACCCAGTACTTC
TRBV5-1,TRBJ1-1,TRBD1,few,CASSLGQGHTEAFF,TGCGCCAGCAGCCTGGGACAGGGTCACACTGAAGCTTTCTTT
TRBV29-1,TRBJ2-3,TRBD2,few,CSVGFGGSTDTQYF,TGCAGCGTTGGTTTCGGGGGGAGCACAGATACGCAGTATTTT
TRBV7-9,TRBJ1-2,NA,few,CASSPPDPGNYGYTF,TGTGCCAGCAGCCCCCCGGACCCGGGGAACTATGGCTACACCTTC
TRBV18,TRBJ2-1,NA,few,CASSPGTPGDEQFF,TGTGCCAGCTCACCGGGGACCCCGGGCGATGAGCAGTTCTTC
TRBV4-3,TRBJ1-2,NA,NA,CASSQDRDGLVYGYTF,TGCGCCAGCAGCCAAGATAGGGACGGGTTAGTCTATGGCTACACCTTC
TRBV20-1,TRBJ2-7,NA,few,CSAREKYEQYF,TGCAGTGCTAGGGAGAAATACGAGCAGTACTTC
TRBV30,TRBJ1-1,NA,NA,CAWSLPGPNTEAFF,TGTGCCTGGAGTCTACCCGGACCGAACACTGAAGCTTTCTTT
TRBV7-8,TRBJ2-7,TRBD1,few,CASSRRDRVSEQYF,TGTGCCAGCAGCCGCCGGGACAGGGTGTCGGAGCAGTACTTC
TRBV5-1,TRBJ2-1,TRBD2,few,CASSLLGLAGGYEQFF,TGCGCCAGCAGCTTGCTGGGACTAGCGGGGGGCTATGAGCAGTTCTTC
TRBV5-1,TRBJ2-1,NA,NA,CASKTDGYYNEQFF,TGCGCCAGTAAGACGGACGGATACTACAATGAGCAGTTCTTC
TRBV5-1,TRBJ1-1,TRBD1,NA,CASSLTGTGVTEAFF,TGCGCCAGCAGCTTGACCGGGACAGGGGTCACTGAAGCTTTCTTT
TRBV4-1,TRBJ2-5,NA,many,CASSQDAGVGTQYF,TGCGCCAGCAGCCAAGATGCCGGAGTGGGGACCCAGTACTTC
TRBV5-1,TRBJ1-3,NA,NA,CASSPSLPGMGNTIYF,TGCGCCAGCAGCCCGTCCCTCCCGGGGATGGGTAACACCATATATTTT
TRBV24-1,TRBJ1-2,NA,few,CATSVDNYGYTF,TGTGCAACTTCGGTGGACAACTATGGCTACACCTTC
TRBV12-3/TRBV12-4,TRBJ2-1,NA,NA,CASSFFGWSTGEQFF,TGTGCCAGCAGTTTCTTTGGGTGGTCCACGGGCGAGCAGTTCTTC
TRBV15,TRBJ2-5,NA,few,CATSRDKRGETQYF,TGTGCCACCAGCAGAGACAAACGCGGAGAGACCCAGTACTTC
TRBV27,TRBJ2-1,TRBD1,NA,CASSEGTATYNEQFF,TGTGCCAGCAGCGAGGGGACAGCCACCTACAATGAGCAGTTCTTC
TRBV28,TRBJ1-1,NA,NA,CASWGFNTEAFF,TGTGCCAGCTGGGGGTTTAACACTGAAGCTTTCTTT
TRBV20-1,TRBJ2-1,TRBD2,many,CSAQREYNEQFF,TGCAGTGCCCAGCGGGAATACAATGAGCAGTTCTTC